This T cell receptor (beta chain) was observed in a study of OX40 agonist ivuxolimab in advanced cancers. The length of the CDR3 is 12 residues. Germline CDR1 is LNHDA and CDR2 is SQIVND (reference sequence). V lost 4 bases and J lost 7, with 8 bases in between. This table comes from immunoSEQ multiplex PCR, and its TCRdb copy is limited to in-frame clones, with some not included. The repertoire includes 70,000 or so clones, about 88% of them detected once, and less than 0.8% sits in the top ten. V and J are TRBV19 and TRBJ1-5; no reliable D call. This TCR was sampled from an adult with an advanced solid tumor such as melanoma, head and neck, liver or kidney cancer. Sequenced here: CD4+ or CD8+ T cells sorted from blood, sampled in a trial of the OX40 agonist ivuxolimab. The CDR3 here is CASSKGRQPQHF. The DNA of the CDR3 is TGTGCCAGTAGTAAGGGAAGGCAGCCCCAGCATTTT.